The 26 T cell receptor beta chains listed next were all sequenced from one sample in a study of shared clonotypes between healthy human individuals. Here immunoSEQ multiplex PCR was the method, and the copy in TCRdb shows in-frame clones only, minus some. The sample lists about 820,000 clones; nearly 95% were seen once. Naive CD8 cells, CD45RO-negative and positively selected for CCR7, excluded terminally differentiated effector memory CD45RA+ cells. The sample was naive CD8+ T cells sorted from blood. All receptors derive from a man aged 25 to 45 in good health.

Concerning this clone itself: This sample includes further DNA sequences coding for the same CDR3. The chain employs TRBV28 and TRBJ2-2; D remains ambiguous. Germline CDR1 reads MDHEN; CDR2 reads SYDVKM. The CDR3 loop spans 14 amino acids. The ends were cut back, 5 bases at V and 4 bases at J, with 11 bases in the middle. As DNA, the CDR3 is TGTGCCAGCAGTCCGCTAGTGGTCACCGGGGAGCTGTTTTTT. Protein product: CASSPLVVTGELFF.

On this clone: The sample holds other DNA sequences that translate to the same CDR3. The V and J genes are TRBV19 and TRBJ2-7; 8 bases agree with TRBD1. Germline V CDR1 and CDR2: LNHDA, SQIVND (reference sequence). The V and J ends lost 5 bases and 2 bases, in that order; junction bases with no gene match: 5. The CDR3 has 14 residues. CDR3 loop: CASSPGTGPYEQYF. The CDR3 DNA is TGTGCCAGTAGTCCCGGGACAGGCCCCTACGAGCAGTACTTC.

The V and J genes are TRBV6-5 and TRBJ2-4; 10 bases fit TRBD1. The CDR3 sequence is 15 residues long. The V segment lost 8 bases and the J segment 2 bases; nucleotides outside the gene matches: 6. The germline V gene has CDR1 MNHEY and CDR2 SVGAGI. In DNA, the CDR3 is TGTGCCAGCGCCACGGGACAGGGGTCCAAAAACATTCAGTACTTC. Its protein product is CASATGQGSKNIQYF.

V and J are TRBV27 and TRBJ1-4; TRBD1 might be the D (6 bases). The V gene lost 6 bases and the J gene lost 5 bases, with 19 bases spanning the gap. CDR3 size: 16 residues. CDR1 is MNHEY, CDR2 SMNVEV, per germline (reference sequence). CDR3 nucleotide sequence: TGTGCCAGCAGGCTGGGGATCGGACAGTTAAATGAAAAACTGTTTTTT. Protein product: CASRLGIGQLNEKLFF.

This sequence joins TRBV5-1 and TRBJ2-5, with 8 bases matching TRBD1. V dropped 4 bases and J dropped 4; count of bases not matched to a gene: 6. Germline assignment: CDR1 SGHRS and CDR2 YFSETQ. The CDR3 is 14 amino acids. CDR3 DNA: TGCGCCAGCAGCAATCGACAGGGGTCAGAGACCCAGTACTTC. This sequence encodes CASSNRQGSETQYF.

This clone was recorded only once. The chain combines TRBV7-9 with TRBJ2-5; 12 bases line up with TRBD2. CDR1 SEHNR and CDR2 FQNEAQ come from the germline V gene (reference sequence). The CDR3 has 16 amino acids. The ends lost 5 bases at V and 5 bases at J; junction bases unmatched: 9. Written as DNA, the CDR3 is TGTGCCAGCAGCACCGGACTAGCGGGATTAATGGAGACCCAGTACTTC. The encoded protein is CASSTGLAGLMETQYF. The full variable domain, in which reference TRBV7-9 and TRBJ2-5 provide the parts outside the CDR3, is DTGVSQNPRHKITKRGQNVTFRCDPISEHNRLYWYRQTLGQGPEFLTYFQNEAQLEKSRLLSDRFSAERPKGSFSTLEIQRTEQGDSAMYLCASSTGLAGLMETQYFGPGTRLLVL.

CDR3 nucleotides: TGCGCCAGCAGCGAACCCCCCCACAATGAGCAGTTCTTC. Its protein product is CASSEPPHNEQFF. The chain is built from TRBV5-1 and TRBJ2-1; D call uncertain. This CDR3 contains 13 residues. V was trimmed by 4 bases and J by 5 bases, leaving 10 bases between them. Germline assignment: CDR1 SGHRS and CDR2 YFSETQ.

The V gene is TRBV28, the J gene TRBJ1-2, with 10 bases aligning to TRBD1. The CDR3 totals 15 residues. V gave up 3 bases and J gave up 6 bases; unmatched junction bases: 7. Per germline, CDR1 MDHEN and CDR2 SYDVKM. The DNA of the CDR3 is TGTGCCAGCAGTTTGGGGTTGACAGGGGGCGATGGCTACACCTTC. Translated: CASSLGLTGGDGYTF.

A note on this clone: A far larger clone is off by one base, so a read error is likely. Other DNA sequences in this specimen translate into the identical CDR3. The CDR3 DNA follows: TGTGCCAGCAGCTGGAGCACCGGGGAGCTGTTTTTT. The encoded protein is CASSWSTGELFF. V and J are TRBV27 and TRBJ2-2; the D is unclear. Trimming left V 6 bases short and J 4 bases short, with 6 bases between. Germline V gene data show CDR1 as MNHEY and CDR2 as SMNVEV (reference sequence). CDR3 length equals 12 residues.

V is TRBV7-9 and J is TRBJ2-1; D may be TRBD2 (5 bases). CDR3 length equals 12 residues. V lost 7 bases to trimming and J lost 5 bases, with 9 bases between them. Germline V gives CDR1 SEHNR, CDR2 FQNEAQ (reference sequence). CDR3 protein: CASTLGDNEQFF. DNA for the CDR3: TGTGCCAGCACCCTCGGGGACAATGAGCAGTTCTTC.

V usage is TRBV5-5 and J usage is TRBJ2-7; D gene unclear. CDR1 is SGHKS and CDR2 is YYEKEE in the germline V gene (reference sequence). Trimming took 1 base from V and 3 from J, leaving 11 bases between them. The CDR3 is made up of 14 amino acids. The CDR3 loop reads CASSLWAGDYEQYF. The CDR3 DNA reads as TGTGCCAGCAGCTTGTGGGCCGGCGACTACGAGCAGTACTTC.

The chain is built from TRBV7-6 and TRBJ2-7; D uncertain. Trimming shortened V by 5 bases and J by 3 bases, and 11 bases separated the two germline ends. The germline V gene has CDR1 SGHVS and CDR2 FNYEAQ. The CDR3 is 13 residues long. In DNA form, the CDR3 reads TGTGCCAGCAGCCCGATACCTTTCTACGAGCAGTACTTC. Translating gives CASSPIPFYEQYF.

The V call is TRBV9, the J call TRBJ2-5; 7 bases match TRBD1. CDR1 is SGDLS, CDR2 YYNGEE, per germline. After removal of 4 bases from V and 2 bases from J, the junction contained 8 bases not matched to a gene. There are 15 residues in the CDR3. CDR3 loop: CASSPRQGPQETQYF. CDR3 coding DNA: TGTGCCAGCAGCCCCCGACAGGGTCCACAAGAGACCCAGTACTTC.

The chain joins TRBV10-3 to TRBJ2-1; TRBD2 might be the D (7 bases). Looked up from germline, CDR1 is ENHRY and CDR2 is SYGVKD. This CDR3 region has 11 residues. V lost 11 bases and J 9 bases, leaving 14 bases between the germline ends. This CDR3 is CASLGGGEQFF. The CDR3 coding sequence is TGTGCCTCCTTGGGAGGGGGTGAGCAGTTCTTC.

This rearrangement joins TRBV7-2 to TRBJ2-1, with D hard to call. Germline V CDR1 and CDR2: SGHTA, FQGNSA. The CDR3 is 15 residues long. V was trimmed by 3 bases and J by 2 bases, leaving 11 bases between them. The CDR3 region is CASSFTIEAYNEQFF. The CDR3 DNA reads as TGTGCCAGCAGCTTTACTATAGAGGCCTACAATGAGCAGTTCTTC.

The chain is built from TRBV29-1 and TRBJ2-3, with D possibly being TRBD1 (6 bases). The CDR3 extends over 15 amino acids. Germline V gene data show CDR1 as SQVTM and CDR2 as ANQGSEA. V lost 3 bases and J 9 bases, leaving 22 bases between the germline ends. The DNA for the CDR3 is TGCAGCGTTGACAAGGGTGGGACACCTTCTCGAACGCAGTATTTT. This gives the protein CSVDKGGTPSRTQYF.

The rearrangement links TRBV7-2 to TRBJ2-1, with TRBD2 identical over 13 bases. V lost 5 bases and J lost 2; bases outside the gene matches: 12. The CDR3 spans 19 residues. CDR1 SGHTA and CDR2 FQGNSA come from the germline V gene. The CDR3 DNA sequence: TGTGCCAGCAGCCAAACCGGACTAGCGGGGGTTGGCCCCTACAATGAGCAGTTCTTC. This translates into CASSQTGLAGVGPYNEQFF.

V gene TRBV27 combines with J gene TRBJ2-7, with D perhaps TRBD1 (5 bases). The CDR3 has 14 amino acids. V shed 5 bases and J shed 4 bases, with 15 bases lying between them. The germline gives CDR1 MNHEY, CDR2 SMNVEV (reference sequence). CDR3 loop: CASSALTGRYEQYF. CDR3 nucleotide sequence: TGTGCCAGCAGTGCCCTCACAGGCAGGTACGAGCAGTACTTC.

The CDR3 region is CASSVAGDTQYF. CDR3 bases: TGTGCCAGCAGCGTAGCGGGAGATACGCAGTATTTT. The V call is TRBV9, the J call TRBJ2-3; no clear D. CDR1 is SGDLS, CDR2 YYNGEE, per germline. This CDR3 has 12 residues. The ends were cut back, 0 bases at V and 5 bases at J, with 4 bases in the middle.

The chain recombines TRBV7-9 with TRBJ2-5; 7 nucleotides line up with TRBD1. The CDR3 spans 15 residues. Germline V gene sequence: CDR1 SEHNR, CDR2 FQNEAQ (reference sequence). The junction had 9 bases not matched to a gene; V was cut back by 2 bases and J by 6 bases. DNA for the CDR3: TGTGCCAGCAGCTTACCAGGGGGTATTGGGAAGACCCAGTACTTC. It is translated as CASSLPGGIGKTQYF.

V is TRBV28 and J is TRBJ2-7; D not resolved. In germline, CDR1 is MDHEN, CDR2 SYDVKM. This CDR3 has 13 amino acids. V lost 1 base, J lost 5 bases, and 9 bases lay in between. CDR3 DNA: TGTGCCAGCAGTTTATTGCCCACCGACGAGCAGTACTTC. Protein product: CASSLLPTDEQYF.

V gene TRBV4-1 combines with J gene TRBJ1-2; maybe TRBD1 (5 bases). The CDR3 has 14 amino acids. Germline V gene data show CDR1 as MGHRA and CDR2 as YSYEKL. Trimming took 0 bases from V and 7 from J, leaving 12 bases between them. The CDR3 reads CASSQEPGDRGYTF. The CDR3 region has the DNA TGCGCCAGCAGCCAAGAACCGGGGGATCGTGGCTACACCTTC.

About this clone: Additional DNA sequences in this sample encode the identical CDR3. The chain combines TRBV5-6 with TRBJ2-2, with D unresolved. Deletions cut 2 bases from V and 6 bases from J, with 5 bases between. Germline V gene lookup returns CDR1 SGHDT and CDR2 YYEEEE. The CDR3 contains 12 residues. The CDR3 region has the DNA TGTGCCAGCAGCTTAGGTTCCGGGGAGCTGTTTTTT. This gives the protein CASSLGSGELFF.

The chain couples TRBV13 to TRBJ2-3, with D possibly being TRBD1 or TRBD2 (5 bases each). The CDR3 runs to 15 residues. With 3 bases removed from V and 2 bases from J, the gap between germline ends came to 12 bases. Looked up from germline, CDR1 is PRHDT and CDR2 is FYEKMQ (reference sequence). The CDR3 nucleotides read TGTGCCAGCAGCTTGAGGGGCTCCTACACAGATACGCAGTATTTT. Translating gives CASSLRGSYTDTQYF.

This sequence joins TRBV27 and TRBJ2-7; D tentatively reads TRBD1 or TRBD2 (5 bases each). This CDR3 contains 15 residues. In germline, CDR1 is MNHEY, CDR2 SMNVEV (reference sequence). V was cut by 2 bases and J by 3 bases, with 14 bases left in between. In DNA, the CDR3 is TGTGCCAGCAGTTTAACCGGGACCAATAACTACGAGCAGTACTTC. Translated: CASSLTGTNNYEQYF.

The rearrangement links TRBV28 to TRBJ2-1, with D perhaps TRBD2 (6 bases). Germline V gene lookup returns CDR1 MDHEN and CDR2 SYDVKM. Deletions cut 2 bases from V and 2 bases from J, with 13 bases between. This CDR3 has 16 amino acids. CDR3 nucleotide sequence: TGTGCCAGCAGTTTAAGTTGGAGACTAGCCTACAATGAGCAGTTCTTC. This encodes CASSLSWRLAYNEQFF.